This T cell receptor beta chain was sequenced in a study of post-analysis software for immune sequencing data. Regarding the study as a whole: Elevated frequency relative to controls characterized several TRBV segments in patients, TRBV5-6, TRBV5-1 and TRBV20-1 among them.

This clonotype was detected a few times. Its target is unknown. cDNA libraries of TCR beta carried unique molecular identifiers. TCRdb processed the PCR reads anew with MiXCR; each CDR3 protein has one entry. In the table there are 400,000 to 500,000 distinct CDR3 sequences, 35% to 45% of which are singletons. Germline CDR1 KGHDR, CDR2 SFDVKD. This CDR3 is built from 16 residues. The V segment lost 4 bases and the J segment 4 bases; nucleotides outside the gene matches: 6. V and J are TRBV24-1 and TRBJ2-3; 11 bases match TRBD1. The receptor was derived from a girl aged 2-10 years with multiple sclerosis. The specimen was blood. The DNA for the CDR3 is TGTGCCACCAGTGACGGCGGACAGGGGGCGTCAGATACGCAGTATTTT. Translation: CATSDGGQGASDTQYF.